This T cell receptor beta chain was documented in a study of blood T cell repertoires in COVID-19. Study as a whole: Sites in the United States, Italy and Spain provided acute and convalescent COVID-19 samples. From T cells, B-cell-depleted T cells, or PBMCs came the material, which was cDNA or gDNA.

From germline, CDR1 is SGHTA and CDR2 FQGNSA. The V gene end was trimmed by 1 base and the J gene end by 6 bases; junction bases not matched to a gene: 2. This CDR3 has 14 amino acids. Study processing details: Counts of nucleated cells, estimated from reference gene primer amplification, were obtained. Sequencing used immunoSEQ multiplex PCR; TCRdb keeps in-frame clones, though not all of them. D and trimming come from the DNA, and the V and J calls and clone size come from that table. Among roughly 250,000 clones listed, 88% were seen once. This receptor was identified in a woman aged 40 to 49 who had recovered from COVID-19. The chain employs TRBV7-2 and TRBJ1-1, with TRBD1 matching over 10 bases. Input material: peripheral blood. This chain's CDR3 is CASSLGQGAAEAFF. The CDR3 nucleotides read TGTGCCAGCAGCTTAGGACAGGGGGCCGCTGAAGCTTTCTTT.